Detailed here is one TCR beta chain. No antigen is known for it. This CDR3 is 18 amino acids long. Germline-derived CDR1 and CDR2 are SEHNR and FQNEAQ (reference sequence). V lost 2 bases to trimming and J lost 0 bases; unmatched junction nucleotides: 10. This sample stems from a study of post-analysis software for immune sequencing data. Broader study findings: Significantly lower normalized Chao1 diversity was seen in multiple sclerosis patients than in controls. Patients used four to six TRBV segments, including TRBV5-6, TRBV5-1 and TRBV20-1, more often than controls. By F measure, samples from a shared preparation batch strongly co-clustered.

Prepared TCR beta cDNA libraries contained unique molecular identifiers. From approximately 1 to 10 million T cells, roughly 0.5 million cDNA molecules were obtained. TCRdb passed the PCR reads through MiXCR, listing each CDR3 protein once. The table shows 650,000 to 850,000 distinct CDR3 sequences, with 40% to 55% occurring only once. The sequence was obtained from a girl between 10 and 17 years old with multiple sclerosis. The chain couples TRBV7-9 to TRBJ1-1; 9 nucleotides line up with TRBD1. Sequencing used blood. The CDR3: CASSLTLRRTGVNTEAFF. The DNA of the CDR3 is TGTGCCAGCAGCTTAACCCTCCGTAGGACAGGGGTGAACACTGAAGCTTTCTTT.